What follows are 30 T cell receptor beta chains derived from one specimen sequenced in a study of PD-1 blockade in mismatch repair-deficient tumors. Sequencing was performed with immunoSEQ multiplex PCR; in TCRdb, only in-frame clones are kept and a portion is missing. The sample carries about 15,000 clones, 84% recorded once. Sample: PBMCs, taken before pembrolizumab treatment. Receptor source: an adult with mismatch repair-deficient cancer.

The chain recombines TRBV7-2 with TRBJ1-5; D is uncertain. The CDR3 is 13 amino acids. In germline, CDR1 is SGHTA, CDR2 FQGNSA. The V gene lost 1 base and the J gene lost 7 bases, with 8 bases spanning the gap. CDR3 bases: TGTGCCAGCAGCTTAGGTAATCGGCAGCCCCAGCATTTT. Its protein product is CASSLGNRQPQHF.

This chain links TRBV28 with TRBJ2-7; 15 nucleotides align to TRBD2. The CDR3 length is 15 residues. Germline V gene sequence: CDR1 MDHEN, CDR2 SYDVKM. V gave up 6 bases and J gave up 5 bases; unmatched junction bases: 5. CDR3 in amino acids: CASSFGTSGRNEQYF. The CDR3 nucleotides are TGTGCCAGCAGCTTCGGGACTAGCGGGAGGAACGAGCAGTACTTC.

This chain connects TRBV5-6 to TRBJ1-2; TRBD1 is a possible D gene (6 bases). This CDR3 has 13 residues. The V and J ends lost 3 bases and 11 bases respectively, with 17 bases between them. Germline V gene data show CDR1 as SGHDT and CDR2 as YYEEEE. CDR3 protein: CASSSLATGLYTF. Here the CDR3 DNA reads TGTGCCAGCAGCTCGCTAGCTACAGGGCTTTACACCTTC.

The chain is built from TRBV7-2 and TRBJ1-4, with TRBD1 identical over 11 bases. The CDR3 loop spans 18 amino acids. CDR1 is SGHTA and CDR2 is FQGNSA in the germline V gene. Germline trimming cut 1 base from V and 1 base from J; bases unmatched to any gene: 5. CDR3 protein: CASSLVGQGARTNEKLFF. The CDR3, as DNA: TGTGCCAGCAGCTTAGTAGGACAGGGGGCGCGAACTAATGAAAAACTGTTTTTT.

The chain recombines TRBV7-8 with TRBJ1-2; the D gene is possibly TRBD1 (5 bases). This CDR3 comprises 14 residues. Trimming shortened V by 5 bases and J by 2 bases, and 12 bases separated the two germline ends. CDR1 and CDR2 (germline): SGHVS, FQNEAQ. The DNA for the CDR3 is TGTGCCAGCAGCGCCAGGGTGTTGAACTATGGCTACACCTTC. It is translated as CASSARVLNYGYTF.

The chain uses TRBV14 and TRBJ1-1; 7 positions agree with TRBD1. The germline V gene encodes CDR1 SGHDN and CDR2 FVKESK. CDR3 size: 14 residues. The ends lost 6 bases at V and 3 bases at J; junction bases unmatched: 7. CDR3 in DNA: TGTGCCAGCAGTCGAGACAGGGTGGACACTGAAGCTTTCTTT. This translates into CASSRDRVDTEAFF. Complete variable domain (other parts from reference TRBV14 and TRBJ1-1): EAGVTQFPSHSVIEKGQTVTLRCDPISGHDNLYWYRRVMGKEIKFLLHFVKESKQDESGMPNNRFLAERTGGTYSTLKVQPAELEDSGVYFCASSRDRVDTEAFFGQGTRLTVV.

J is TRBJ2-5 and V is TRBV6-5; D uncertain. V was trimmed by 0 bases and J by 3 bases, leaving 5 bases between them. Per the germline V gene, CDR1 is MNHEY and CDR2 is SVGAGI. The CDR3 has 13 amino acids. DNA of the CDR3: TGTGCCAGCAGTTACTCGGCAGAAGAGACCCAGTACTTC. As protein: CASSYSAEETQYF.

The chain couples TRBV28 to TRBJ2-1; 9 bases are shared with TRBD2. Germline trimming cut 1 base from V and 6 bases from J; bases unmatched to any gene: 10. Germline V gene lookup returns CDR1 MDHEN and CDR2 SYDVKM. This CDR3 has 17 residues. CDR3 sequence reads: CASSLYAGGPWFNEQFF. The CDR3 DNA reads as TGTGCCAGCAGTTTATACGCGGGAGGGCCGTGGTTCAATGAGCAGTTCTTC. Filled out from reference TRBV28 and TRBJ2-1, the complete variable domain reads DVKVTQSSRYLVKRTGEKVFLECVQDMDHENMFWYRQDPGLGLRLIYFSYDVKMKEKGDIPEGYSVSREKKERFSLILESASTNQTSMYLCASSLYAGGPWFNEQFFGPGTRLTVL.

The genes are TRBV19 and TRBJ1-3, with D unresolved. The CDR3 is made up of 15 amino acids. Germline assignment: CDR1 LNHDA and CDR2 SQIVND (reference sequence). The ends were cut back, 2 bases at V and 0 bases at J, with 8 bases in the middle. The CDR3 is CASSIKAPSGNTIYF. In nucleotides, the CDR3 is TGTGCCAGTAGTATAAAGGCCCCCTCTGGAAACACCATATATTTT.

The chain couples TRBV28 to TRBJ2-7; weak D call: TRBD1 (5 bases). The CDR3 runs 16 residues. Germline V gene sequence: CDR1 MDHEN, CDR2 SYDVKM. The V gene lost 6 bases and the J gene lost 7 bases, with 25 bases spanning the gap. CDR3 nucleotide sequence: TGTGCCAGCAGGGGGCAGGCGGACGACGCGAGCTGGGAGCAGTACTTC. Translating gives CASRGQADDASWEQYF.

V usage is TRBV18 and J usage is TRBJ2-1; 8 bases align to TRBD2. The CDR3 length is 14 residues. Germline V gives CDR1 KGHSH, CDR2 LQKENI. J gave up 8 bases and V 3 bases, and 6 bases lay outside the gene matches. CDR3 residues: CASSPGIGGDEQFF. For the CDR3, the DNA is TGTGCCAGCTCACCTGGGATCGGGGGGGATGAGCAGTTCTTC.

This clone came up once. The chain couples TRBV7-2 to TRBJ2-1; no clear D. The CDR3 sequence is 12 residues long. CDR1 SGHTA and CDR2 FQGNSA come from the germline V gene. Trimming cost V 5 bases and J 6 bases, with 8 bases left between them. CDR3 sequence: CASSKRGNEQFF. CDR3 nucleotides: TGTGCCAGCAGCAAACGTGGCAATGAGCAGTTCTTC. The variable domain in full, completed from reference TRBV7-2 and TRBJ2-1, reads GAGVSQSPSNKVTEKGKDVELRCDPISGHTALYWYRQSLGQGLEFLIYFQGNSAPDKSGLPSDRFSAERTGGSVSTLTIQRTQQEDSAVYLCASSKRGNEQFFGPGTRLTVL.

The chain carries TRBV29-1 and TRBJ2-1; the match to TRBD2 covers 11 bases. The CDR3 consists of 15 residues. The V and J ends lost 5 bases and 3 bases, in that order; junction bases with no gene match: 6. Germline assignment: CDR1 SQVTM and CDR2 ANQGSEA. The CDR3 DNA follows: TGCAGCGTTCCATCCGGGACTAGCGGCTACAATGAGCAGTTCTTC. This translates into CSVPSGTSGYNEQFF.

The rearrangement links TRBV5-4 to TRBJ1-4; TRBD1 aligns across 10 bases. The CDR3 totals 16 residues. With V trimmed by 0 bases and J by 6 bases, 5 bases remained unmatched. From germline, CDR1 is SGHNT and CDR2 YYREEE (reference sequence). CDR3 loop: CASSLASGTGDEKLFF. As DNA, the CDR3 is TGTGCCAGCAGCTTGGCTTCTGGGACAGGGGATGAAAAACTGTTTTTT.

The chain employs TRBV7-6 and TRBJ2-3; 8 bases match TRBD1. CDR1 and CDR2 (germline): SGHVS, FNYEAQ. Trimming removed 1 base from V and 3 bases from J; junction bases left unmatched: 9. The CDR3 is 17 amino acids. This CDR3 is CASSLDFQGAGTDTQYF. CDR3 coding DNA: TGTGCCAGCAGCTTAGATTTTCAGGGGGCGGGTACAGATACGCAGTATTTT.

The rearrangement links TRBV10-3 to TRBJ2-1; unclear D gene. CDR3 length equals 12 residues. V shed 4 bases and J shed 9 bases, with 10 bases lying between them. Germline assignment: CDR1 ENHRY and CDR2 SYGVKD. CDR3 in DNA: TGTGCCATCAGTGCTGAGATAGGTGAGCAGTTCTTC. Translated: CAISAEIGEQFF.

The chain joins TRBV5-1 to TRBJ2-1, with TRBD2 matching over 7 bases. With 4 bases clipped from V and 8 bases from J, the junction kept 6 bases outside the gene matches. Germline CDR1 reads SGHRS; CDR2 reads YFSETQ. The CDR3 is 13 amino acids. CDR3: CASSRTSFDEQFF. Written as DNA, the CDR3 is TGCGCCAGCAGCAGGACTAGTTTCGATGAGCAGTTCTTC. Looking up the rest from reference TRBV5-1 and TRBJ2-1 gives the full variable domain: KAGVTQTPRYLIKTRGQQVTLSCSPISGHRSVSWYQQTPGQGLQFLFEYFSETQRNKGNFPGRFSGRQFSNSRSEMNVSTLELGDSALYLCASSRTSFDEQFFGPGTRLTVL.

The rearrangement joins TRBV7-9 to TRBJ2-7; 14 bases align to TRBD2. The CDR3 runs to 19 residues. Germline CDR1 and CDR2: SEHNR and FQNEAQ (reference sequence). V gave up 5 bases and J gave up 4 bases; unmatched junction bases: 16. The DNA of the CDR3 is TGTGCCAGCAGCCCGTCCGGGACTAGCGGGAGTAACTTTCGTTACGAGCAGTACTTC. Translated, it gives CASSPSGTSGSNFRYEQYF.

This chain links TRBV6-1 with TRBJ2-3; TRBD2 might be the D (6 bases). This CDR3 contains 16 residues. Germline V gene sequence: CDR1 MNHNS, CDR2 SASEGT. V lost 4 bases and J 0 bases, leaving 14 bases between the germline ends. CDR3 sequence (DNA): TGTGCCAGCAGTGCACGTAGCGGAAAGAGCACAGATACGCAGTATTTT. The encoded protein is CASSARSGKSTDTQYF.

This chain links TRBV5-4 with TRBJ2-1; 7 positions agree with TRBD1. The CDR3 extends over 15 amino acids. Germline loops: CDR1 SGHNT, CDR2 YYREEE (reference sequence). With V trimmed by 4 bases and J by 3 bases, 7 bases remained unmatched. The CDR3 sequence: CASSKGQPFYNEQFF. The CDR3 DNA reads TGTGCCAGCAGCAAGGGACAGCCATTCTACAATGAGCAGTTCTTC. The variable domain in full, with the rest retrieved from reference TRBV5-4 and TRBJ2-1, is ETGVTQSPTHLIKTRGQQVTLRCSSQSGHNTVSWYQQALGQGPQFIFQYYREEENGRGNFPPRFSGLQFPNYSSELNVNALELDDSALYLCASSKGQPFYNEQFFGPGTRLTVL.

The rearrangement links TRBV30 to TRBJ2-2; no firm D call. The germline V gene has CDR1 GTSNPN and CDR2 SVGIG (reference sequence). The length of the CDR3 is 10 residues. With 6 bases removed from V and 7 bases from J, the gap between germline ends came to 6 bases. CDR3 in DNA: TGTGCCTGTTCCAGCGGGGAGCTGTTTTTT. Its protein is CACSSGELFF.

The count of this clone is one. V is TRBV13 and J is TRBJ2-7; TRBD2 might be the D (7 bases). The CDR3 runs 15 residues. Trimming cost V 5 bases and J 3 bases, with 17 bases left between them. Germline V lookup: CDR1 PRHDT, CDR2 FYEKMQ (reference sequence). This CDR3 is CASSGGRERVYEQYF. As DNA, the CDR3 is TGTGCCAGCAGCGGGGGGCGGGAGAGGGTCTACGAGCAGTACTTC.

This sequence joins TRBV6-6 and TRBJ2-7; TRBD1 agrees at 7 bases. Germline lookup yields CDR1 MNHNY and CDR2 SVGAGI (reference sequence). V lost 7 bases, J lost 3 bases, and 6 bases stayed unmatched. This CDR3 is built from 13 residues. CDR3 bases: TGTGCCAGCACCGAGGGACAGAACTACGAGCAGTACTTC. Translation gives CASTEGQNYEQYF.

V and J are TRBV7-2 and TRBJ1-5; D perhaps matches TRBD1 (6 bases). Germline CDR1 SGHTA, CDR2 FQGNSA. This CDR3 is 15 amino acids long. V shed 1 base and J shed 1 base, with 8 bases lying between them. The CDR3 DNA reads TGTGCCAGCAGCTTAGGGGGGCTGAGCAATCAGCCCCAGCATTTT. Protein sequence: CASSLGGLSNQPQHF.

As DNA, the CDR3 is TGTGCCAGCAGAAAGGGCAATGAGCAGTTCTTC. Translating gives CASRKGNEQFF. The genes are TRBV6-5 and TRBJ2-1, with D unresolved. Trimming pared 6 bases from V and 6 bases from J, leaving 6 bases between. The germline gives CDR1 MNHEY, CDR2 SVGAGI. The CDR3 loop spans 11 amino acids.

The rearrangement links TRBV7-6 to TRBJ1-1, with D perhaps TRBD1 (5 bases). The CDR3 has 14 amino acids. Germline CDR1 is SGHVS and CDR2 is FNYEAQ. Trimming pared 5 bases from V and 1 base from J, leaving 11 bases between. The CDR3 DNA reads TGTGCCAGCAGCGTGGGACTGCAGAACACTGAAGCTTTCTTT. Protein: CASSVGLQNTEAFF.

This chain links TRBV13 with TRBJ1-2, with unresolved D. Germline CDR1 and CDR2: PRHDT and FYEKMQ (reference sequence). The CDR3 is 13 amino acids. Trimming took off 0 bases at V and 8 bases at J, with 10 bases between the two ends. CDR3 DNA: TGTGCCAGCAGCTTAGGGGTCGGCCGAGGCTACACCTTC. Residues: CASSLGVGRGYTF.

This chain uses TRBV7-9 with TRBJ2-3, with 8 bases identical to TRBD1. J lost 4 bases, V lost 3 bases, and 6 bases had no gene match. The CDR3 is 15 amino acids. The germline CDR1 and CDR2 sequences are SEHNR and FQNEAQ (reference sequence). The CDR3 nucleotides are TGTGCCAGCAGCTTCGGACAGGGCGAGGCAGATACGCAGTATTTT. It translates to CASSFGQGEADTQYF.

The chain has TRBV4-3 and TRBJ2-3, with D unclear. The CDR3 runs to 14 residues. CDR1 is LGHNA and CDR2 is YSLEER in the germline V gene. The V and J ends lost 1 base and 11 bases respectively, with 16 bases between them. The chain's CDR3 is CASSQVGMRMRQYF. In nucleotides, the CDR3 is TGCGCCAGCAGCCAAGTTGGGATGAGAATGAGGCAGTATTTT.

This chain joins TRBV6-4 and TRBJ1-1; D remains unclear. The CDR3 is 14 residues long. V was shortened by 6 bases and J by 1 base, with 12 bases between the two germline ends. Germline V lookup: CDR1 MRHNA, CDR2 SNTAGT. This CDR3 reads CASRNREWNTEAFF. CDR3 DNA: TGTGCCAGCAGAAACCGGGAATGGAACACTGAAGCTTTCTTT.